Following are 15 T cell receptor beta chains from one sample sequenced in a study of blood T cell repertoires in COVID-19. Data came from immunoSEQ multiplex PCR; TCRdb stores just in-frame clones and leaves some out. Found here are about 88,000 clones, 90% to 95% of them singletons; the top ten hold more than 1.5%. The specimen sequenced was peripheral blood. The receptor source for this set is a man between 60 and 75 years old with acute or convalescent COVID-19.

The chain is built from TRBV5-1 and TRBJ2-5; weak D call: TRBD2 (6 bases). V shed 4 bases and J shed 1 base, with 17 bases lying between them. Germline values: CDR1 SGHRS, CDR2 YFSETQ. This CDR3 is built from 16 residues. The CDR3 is CASSPELAGTQETQYF. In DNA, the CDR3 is TGCGCCAGCAGCCCCGAACTGGCGGGAACCCAAGAGACCCAGTACTTC.

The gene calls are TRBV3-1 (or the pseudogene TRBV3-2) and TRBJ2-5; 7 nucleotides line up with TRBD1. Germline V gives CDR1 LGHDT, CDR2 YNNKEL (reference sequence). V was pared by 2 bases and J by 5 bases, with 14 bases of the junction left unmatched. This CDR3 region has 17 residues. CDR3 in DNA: TGTGCCAGCAGCCAACCCGGGACAGTCGTAACTATGGAGACCCAGTACTTC. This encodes CASSQPGTVVTMETQYF.

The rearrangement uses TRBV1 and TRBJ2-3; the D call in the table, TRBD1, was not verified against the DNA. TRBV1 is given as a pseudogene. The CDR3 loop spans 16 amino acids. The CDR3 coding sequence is TGCACCAGCAGCCAAACCCTAGGGGGCGTGACAGATACGCAGTATTTT. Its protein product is CTSSQTLGGVTDTQYF.

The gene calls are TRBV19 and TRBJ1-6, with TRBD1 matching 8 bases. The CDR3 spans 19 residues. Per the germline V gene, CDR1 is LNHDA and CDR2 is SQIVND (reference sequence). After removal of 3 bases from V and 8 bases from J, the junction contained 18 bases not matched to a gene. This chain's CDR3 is CASSIQGLARTGQDSPLHF. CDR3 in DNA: TGTGCCAGTAGTATCCAGGGCCTGGCGAGGACAGGGCAGGATTCACCCCTCCACTTT. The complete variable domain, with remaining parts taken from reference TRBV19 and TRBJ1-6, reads DGGITQSPKYLFRKEGQNVTLSCEQNLNHDAMYWYRQDPGQGLRLIYYSQIVNDFQKGDIAEGYSVSREKKESFPLTVTSAQKNPTAFYLCASSIQGLARTGQDSPLHFGNGTRLTVT.

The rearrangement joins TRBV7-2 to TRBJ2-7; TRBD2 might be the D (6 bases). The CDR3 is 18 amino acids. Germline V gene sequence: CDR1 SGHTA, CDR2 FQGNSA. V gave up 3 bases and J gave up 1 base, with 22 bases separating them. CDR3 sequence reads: CASSFPSGRGELSYEQYF. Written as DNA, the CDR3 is TGTGCCAGCAGCTTTCCCTCCGGGAGAGGGGAACTTTCCTACGAGCAGTACTTC. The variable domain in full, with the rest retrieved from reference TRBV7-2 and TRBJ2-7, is GAGVSQSPSNKVTEKGKDVELRCDPISGHTALYWYRQSLGQGLEFLIYFQGNSAPDKSGLPSDRFSAERTGGSVSTLTIQRTQQEDSAVYLCASSFPSGRGELSYEQYFGPGTRLTVT.

The CDR3 sequence: CASGHTWGGKKTQYF. CDR3 nucleotide sequence: TGTGCCAGCGGTCATACCTGGGGAGGAAAAAAGACCCAGTACTTC. The chain couples TRBV21-1 to TRBJ2-5; no DNA check was done on the table's D call, TRBD2. TRBV21-1 is labeled a pseudogene. The CDR3 is 15 residues long.

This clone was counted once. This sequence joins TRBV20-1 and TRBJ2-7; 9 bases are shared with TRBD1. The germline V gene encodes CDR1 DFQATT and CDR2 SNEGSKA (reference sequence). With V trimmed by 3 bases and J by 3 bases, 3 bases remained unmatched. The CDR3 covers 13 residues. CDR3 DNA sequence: TGCAGTGCTAGTCACAGGGGGCACTACGAGCAGTACTTC. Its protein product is CSASHRGHYEQYF.

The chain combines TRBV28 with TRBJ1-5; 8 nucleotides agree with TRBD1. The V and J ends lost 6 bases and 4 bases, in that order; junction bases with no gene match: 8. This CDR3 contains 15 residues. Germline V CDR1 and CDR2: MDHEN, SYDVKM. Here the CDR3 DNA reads TGTGCCAGCAGAAGGACAGGGTTTGGGAATCAGCCCCAGCATTTT. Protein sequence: CASRRTGFGNQPQHF. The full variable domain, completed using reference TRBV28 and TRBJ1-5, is DVKVTQSSRYLVKRTGEKVFLECVQDMDHENMFWYRQDPGLGLRLIYFSYDVKMKEKGDIPEGYSVSREKKERFSLILESASTNQTSMYLCASRRTGFGNQPQHFGDGTRLSIL.

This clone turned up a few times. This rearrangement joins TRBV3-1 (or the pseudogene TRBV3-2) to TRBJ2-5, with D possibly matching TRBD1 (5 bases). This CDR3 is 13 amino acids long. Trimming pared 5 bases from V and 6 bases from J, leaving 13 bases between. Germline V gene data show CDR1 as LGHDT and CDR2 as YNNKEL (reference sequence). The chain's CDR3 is CASSIGDRKTQYF. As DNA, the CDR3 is TGTGCCAGCAGCATAGGGGATAGGAAGACCCAGTACTTC.

The CDR3 DNA sequence: TGCGCCAGCAGCTTGTCGACAGCATATGGCTACACCTTC. The encoded protein is CASSLSTAYGYTF. The chain links TRBV5-1 to TRBJ1-2; D may be TRBD1 (5 bases). The CDR3 sequence is 13 residues long. CDR1 and CDR2 (germline): SGHRS, YFSETQ. Trimming removed 1 base at V and 5 bases at J, with 9 bases between.

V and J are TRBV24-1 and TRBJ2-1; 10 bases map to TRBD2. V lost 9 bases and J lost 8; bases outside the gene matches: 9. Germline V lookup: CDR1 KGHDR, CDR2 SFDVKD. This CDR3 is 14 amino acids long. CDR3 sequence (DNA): TGTGCCACCGCAGGGACTAGCGAGACGGATGAGCAGTTCTTC. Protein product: CATAGTSETDEQFF.

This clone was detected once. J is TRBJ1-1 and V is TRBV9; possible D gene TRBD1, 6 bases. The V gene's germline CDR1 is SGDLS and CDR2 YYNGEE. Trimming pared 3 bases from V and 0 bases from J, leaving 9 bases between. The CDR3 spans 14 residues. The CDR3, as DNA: TGTGCCAGCAGCGCCGGACAGCTGAACACTGAAGCTTTCTTT. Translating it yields CASSAGQLNTEAFF.

This CDR3 is CASSTDSNQPQHF. The CDR3 DNA is TGTGCCAGCAGCACAGATAGCAATCAGCCCCAGCATTTT. V and J are TRBV27 and TRBJ1-5; D gene ambiguous. This CDR3 comprises 13 residues. V was clipped by 6 bases and J by 0 bases, with 6 bases between them. Germline V lookup: CDR1 MNHEY, CDR2 SMNVEV (reference sequence).

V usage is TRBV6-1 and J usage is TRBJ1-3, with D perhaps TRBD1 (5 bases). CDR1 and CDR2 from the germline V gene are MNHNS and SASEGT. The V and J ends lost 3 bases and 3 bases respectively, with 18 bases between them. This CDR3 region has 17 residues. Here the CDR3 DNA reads TGTGCCAGCAGTGAGGCATGGGGGGTCGTGGGTGGAAACACCATATATTTT. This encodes CASSEAWGVVGGNTIYF.

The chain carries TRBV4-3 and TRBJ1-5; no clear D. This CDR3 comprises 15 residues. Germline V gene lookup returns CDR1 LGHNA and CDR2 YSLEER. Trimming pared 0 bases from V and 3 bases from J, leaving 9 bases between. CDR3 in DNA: TGCGCCAGCAGCCAAGAGTGGGAGTTCAATCAGCCCCAGCATTTT. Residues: CASSQEWEFNQPQHF.